This entry is about one T cell receptor (beta chain). Its antigen is still unknown. TCRdb re-called the 5' RACE reads; one entry per CDR3 protein, DNA not given. The sample yields some 460,000 distinct CDR3 sequences, of which the top ten take up 1.4%. This specimen belongs to a study of T cells expressing NK-cell markers. Study-wide background: Beta-chain profiling covered CD3+CD56+NKG2C+, CD3+CD56+NKG2C- and CD3+CD56-NKG2C+ sorted subsets. Points from the study as a whole: CD8+ T cells in 5 or 6 donors included dominant NKG2C+ clonotypes at roughly 1.0-8%. Several of the donors also had these clonotypes leading their CD3+CD56-NKG2C+ fraction.

The CDR3 has 15 residues. The source of this sequence is a woman in her forties or fifties in good health. The chain recombines TRBV12-3 or TRBV12-4 with TRBJ2-1; TCRdb selects TRBD2, and the lack of DNA leaves this call unchecked. Sequencing was done on a sample of blood T cells: a sorted CD56 or NKG2C T cell subset, CD4+ or CD8+ T cells, or bulk PBMC T cells (not recorded which). CDR3: CASSYLGPKADEQFF.